This TCR beta chain was captured in a study of tumor and adjacent non-tumor tissue in lung cancer. The template was RNA from unsorted bulk tissue. On this clonotype: Its antigen is unidentified. At one of its ends the junction is not consistent with the germline gene, which may arise from a read error.

Findings and limits, study-wide: In normal lung, the top 100 clones were significantly more dominant than in tumor.

TCRbeta libraries were built with three rounds of nested PCR, modified from ARM-PCR. TCRdb used MiXCR to reprocess the multiplex PCR reads, holding one entry per CDR3 protein. The data hold about 110,000 distinct CDR3 sequences, with roughly 80% observed a single time. The CDR3 spans 17 residues. Looked up from germline, CDR1 is SGHNT and CDR2 is YENEEA. Sequenced sample: lung tumor tissue. This chain joins TRBV11-3 and TRBJ1-4, with D possibly matching TRBD1 (5 bases). The origin of this receptor is a woman aged 55-69 years with non-small cell lung cancer. This chain's CDR3 is CASNFDSRDATNEKPFF. The CDR3 coding sequence is TGTGCCAGTAACTTTGACAGCCGAGATGCAACTAATGAAAAACCGTTTTTT.